The 3 T cell receptor beta chains given below trace back to one sample, sequenced in a study of blood T cell repertoires in COVID-19. Profiled with immunoSEQ multiplex PCR; TCRdb holds only in-frame clones, not every one. The sample consists of about 220,000 clones, approximately 81% of them appearing once. The sequencing sample was made of peripheral blood. Receptors were obtained from a woman aged 55-75 years who had recovered from COVID-19.

This clone was picked up one time. This chain uses TRBV18 with TRBJ2-3, with no clear D. The V gene lost 1 base and the J gene lost 4 bases, with 12 bases spanning the gap. This CDR3 is 15 amino acids long. Germline V gene sequence: CDR1 KGHSH, CDR2 LQKENI. The DNA for the CDR3 is TGTGCCAGCTCACCACGCGGCCAAGGTTCAGATACGCAGTATTTT. It codes for CASSPRGQGSDTQYF.

The chain has TRBV10-3 and TRBJ2-7; 7 bases map to TRBD1. CDR1 ENHRY and CDR2 SYGVKD come from the germline V gene. V lost 10 bases to trimming and J lost 0 bases; unmatched junction nucleotides: 12. The CDR3 extends over 15 amino acids. CDR3 residues: CATTRGLMSSYEQYF. CDR3 sequence (DNA): TGTGCCACCACCAGGGGGTTAATGAGCTCCTACGAGCAGTACTTC.

V and J are TRBV28 and TRBJ1-1; 8 bases map to TRBD1. The CDR3 length is 14 residues. Germline V gene data show CDR1 as MDHEN and CDR2 as SYDVKM. The trim removed 3 bases at V and 4 bases at J, leaving 4 bases unmatched. The CDR3 DNA reads TGTGCCAGCAGTTTTGGGGACAGGCCCACTGAAGCTTTCTTT. It yields the protein CASSFGDRPTEAFF. The full variable domain, its missing parts supplied by reference TRBV28 and TRBJ1-1, is DVKVTQSSRYLVKRTGEKVFLECVQDMDHENMFWYRQDPGLGLRLIYFSYDVKMKEKGDIPEGYSVSREKKERFSLILESASTNQTSMYLCASSFGDRPTEAFFGQGTRLTVV.